This TCR beta chain originates from a study of blood T cell repertoires in COVID-19. Repertoires were generated with immunoSEQ multiplex PCR, while TCRdb's copy carries only in-frame clones and drops some. Of hundreds of thousands of clones in the sample, over 80% were seen once. CDR1 and CDR2 from the germline V gene are MDHEN and SYDVKM. The V gene lost 3 bases and the J gene lost 3 bases, with 9 bases spanning the gap. The CDR3 is 14 amino acids. This TCR derives from a young woman with acute or convalescent COVID-19. This chain joins TRBV28 and TRBJ1-3; possibly TRBD1 for D (6 bases). Specimen: peripheral blood. The CDR3 DNA sequence: TGTGCCAGCAGTTTGGGGGCCTTTGGAAACACCATATATTTT. It translates to CASSLGAFGNTIYF.